This paragraph covers one TCR beta chain sequence. Clones were sequenced by immunoSEQ multiplex PCR, and TCRdb holds only the in-frame ones, with some missing. The repertoire includes hundreds of thousands of clones, around 78% of them detected once, and approximately 12% sits in the top ten. This record belongs to a study of shared clonotypes between healthy human individuals. Losses at the gene ends were 4 bases for V and 0 bases for J; bases not matched to a gene: 15. Germline loops: CDR1 SGHDN, CDR2 FVKESK. This CDR3 spans 20 amino acids. The origin of this receptor is a woman aged 40 to 50 in good health. Some clones in this sample may be carry-over from other donors' samples. The chain uses TRBV14 and TRBJ2-5; the match to TRBD1 covers 12 bases. Sequences were obtained from PBMCs. CDR3 loop: CASSRGRWDRGRWYQETQYF. The CDR3 DNA reads TGTGCCAGCAGCCGAGGGCGATGGGACAGGGGGCGCTGGTACCAAGAGACCCAGTACTTC.